These T cell receptor beta chains were read from a single sample in a study of blood T cells in healthy people across ages. TCRdb used MiXCR to reprocess the 5' RACE reads, holding one entry per CDR3 protein. Altogether some 1 million distinct CDR3 sequences are present, over 35% being singletons, with the ten largest covering approximately 17%. Input material: blood. The receptors here all came from a woman aged 55-69 years in good health. Each CDR3 is given with its conserved first and last residue. A D gene is named only where the DNA matches it firmly. The size field is filled for only some rows; it gives once, few, many or a size class.

J: TRBJ2-5
V: TRBV7-7
length: 13
D: TRBD2
size: -
CDR3: CASREASGGTQYF
DNA: TGTGCCAGCAGGGAAGCCTCGGGGGGGACCCAGTACTTC

J: TRBJ2-6
V: TRBV9
length: 15
D: -
size: -
CDR3: CASSVDGSGANVLTF
DNA: TGTGCCAGCAGCGTAGACGGCTCTGGGGCCAACGTCCTGACTTTC

J: TRBJ2-1
V: TRBV10-2
length: 13
D: -
size: -
CDR3: CASSESWANEQFF
DNA: TGCGCCAGCAGTGAGTCGTGGGCCAATGAGCAGTTCTTC

J: TRBJ2-7
V: TRBV25-1
length: 13
D: -
size: -
CDR3: CASEGVSSAEQYF
DNA: TGTGCCAGCGAAGGGGTCTCCTCAGCCGAGCAGTACTTC

J: TRBJ2-1
V: TRBV12-3/TRBV12-4
length: 16
D: TRBD2
size: -
CDR3: CASSFRGRGYYNEQFF
DNA: TGTGCCAGCAGTTTCCGCGGGAGAGGATACTACAATGAGCAGTTCTTC

J: TRBJ1-2
V: TRBV29-1
length: 12
D: -
size: -
CDR3: CSVRRSNYGYTF
DNA: TGCAGCGTTCGGCGTTCTAACTATGGCTACACCTTC

J: TRBJ2-3
V: TRBV18
length: 16
D: -
size: -
CDR3: CASSPPGRVGQDTQYF
DNA: TGTGCCAGCTCACCACCGGGTCGCGTCGGTCAGGATACGCAGTATTTT

J: TRBJ2-7
V: TRBV28
length: 15
D: -
size: -
CDR3: CASSLPLGGSYEQYF
DNA: TGTGCCAGCAGTTTGCCCCTAGGCGGATCCTACGAGCAGTACTTC

J: TRBJ2-7
V: TRBV6-5
length: 15
D: -
size: few
CDR3: CASSPRLPKGYEQYF
DNA: TGTGCCAGCAGTCCGCGACTCCCGAAAGGCTACGAGCAGTACTTC

J: TRBJ2-7
V: TRBV28
length: 15
D: TRBD1
size: -
CDR3: CASSHQGDPSYEQYF
DNA: TGTGCCAGCAGCCATCAGGGGGATCCCTCCTACGAGCAGTACTTC

J: TRBJ2-5
V: TRBV2
length: 13
D: TRBD1
size: -
CDR3: CASSRNRGETQYF
DNA: TGTGCCAGCAGTCGGAACAGGGGGGAGACCCAGTACTTC

J: TRBJ2-7
V: TRBV7-3
length: 15
D: TRBD1
size: few
CDR3: CASSLPWTGEYEQYF
DNA: TGTGCCAGCAGCTTACCCTGGACAGGGGAATACGAGCAGTACTTC

J: TRBJ2-5
V: TRBV20-1
length: 14
D: -
size: -
CDR3: CSASPGQTQETQYF
DNA: TGCAGTGCTAGCCCCGGACAGACACAAGAGACCCAGTACTTC

J: TRBJ2-3
V: TRBV7-8
length: 17
D: -
size: -
CDR3: CASSLARGGQGPDTQYF
DNA: TGTGCCAGCAGCTTAGCGAGGGGGGGGCAGGGTCCAGATACGCAGTATTTT

J: TRBJ1-5
V: TRBV27
length: 12
D: -
size: few
CDR3: CASSPTPEPQHF
DNA: TGTGCCAGCAGTCCTACCCCGGAGCCCCAGCATTTT

J: TRBJ2-7
V: TRBV7-9
length: 13
D: -
size: -
CDR3: CASSCGGSYEQYF
DNA: TGTGCCAGCAGCTGTGGGGGGTCCTACGAGCAGTACTTC

J: TRBJ1-5
V: TRBV5-1
length: 16
D: -
size: -
CDR3: CASSLGGEVNNQPQHF
DNA: TGCGCCAGCAGCTTGGGAGGGGAGGTTAACAATCAGCCCCAGCATTTT

J: TRBJ2-3
V: TRBV7-2
length: 13
D: -
size: once
CDR3: CTSSSRTGDTQYF
DNA: TGTACCAGCAGCTCACGCACAGGGGATACGCAGTATTTT

J: TRBJ2-3
V: TRBV20-1
length: 15
D: TRBD1
size: few
CDR3: CSSSSTGGLTDTQYF
DNA: TGCAGTTCTAGCTCCACAGGGGGCTTGACAGATACGCAGTATTTT

J: TRBJ1-2
V: TRBV7-9
length: 12
D: TRBD1
size: -
CDR3: CASSPDREGYTF
DNA: TGTGCCAGCAGCCCGGACAGGGAAGGCTACACCTTC

J: TRBJ2-3
V: TRBV4-1
length: 14
D: TRBD2
size: -
CDR3: CASSLLATRDTQYF
DNA: TGCGCCAGCAGCTTACTAGCGACACGAGATACGCAGTATTTT

J: TRBJ2-1
V: TRBV7-9
length: 14
D: TRBD1
size: few
CDR3: CASSPQGAGNEQFF
DNA: TGTGCCAGCAGCCCACAGGGGGCGGGCAATGAGCAGTTCTTC

J: TRBJ1-1
V: TRBV30
length: 13
D: -
size: -
CDR3: CAWGQNMNTEAFF
DNA: TGTGCCTGGGGACAGAACATGAACACTGAAGCTTTCTTT

J: TRBJ2-1
V: TRBV27
length: 9
D: -
size: few
CDR3: CASGGEQFF
DNA: TGTGCCAGCGGTGGTGAGCAGTTCTTC

J: TRBJ2-6
V: TRBV9
length: 15
D: -
size: many
CDR3: CASSERQSGANVLTF
DNA: TGTGCCAGCAGCGAGAGACAGTCTGGGGCCAACGTCCTGACTTTC

J: TRBJ2-2
V: TRBV12-5
length: 17
D: -
size: -
CDR3: CASGLAVVGLVTGELFF
DNA: TGTGCTAGTGGCCTCGCTGTTGTCGGGCTGGTCACCGGGGAGCTGTTTTTT

J: TRBJ2-4
V: TRBV15
length: 13
D: -
size: few
CDR3: CATSRGSKNIQYF
DNA: TGTGCCACCAGCAGGGGGTCCAAAAACATTCAGTACTTC

J: TRBJ2-1
V: TRBV13
length: 14
D: -
size: -
CDR3: CASSFTGVGNEQFF
DNA: TGTGCCAGCAGCTTTACGGGAGTGGGCAATGAGCAGTTCTTC

J: TRBJ2-5
V: TRBV20-1
length: 15
D: -
size: -
CDR3: CSALPRGGSGETQYF
DNA: TGCAGTGCTCTACCCCGTGGAGGGTCTGGGGAGACCCAGTACTTC

J: TRBJ2-7
V: TRBV20-1
length: 12
D: -
size: -
CDR3: CSALRDTYEQYF
DNA: TGCAGTGCTTTGCGGGATACCTACGAGCAGTACTTC

J: TRBJ2-1
V: TRBV3-1
length: 12
D: -
size: few
CDR3: CASEGGSDEQFF
DNA: TGTGCCTCGGAGGGGGGTTCTGATGAGCAGTTCTTC

J: TRBJ2-1
V: TRBV27
length: 12
D: -
size: -
CDR3: CASSLGDSLQFF
DNA: TGTGCCAGCAGTTTAGGGGACTCCTTGCAGTTCTTC

J: TRBJ2-3
V: TRBV7-2
length: 16
D: -
size: -
CDR3: CASSRTGQGWIDTQYF
DNA: TGTGCCAGCAGCCGGACGGGGCAGGGGTGGATTGATACGCAGTATTTT

J: TRBJ2-1
V: TRBV10-3
length: 15
D: TRBD2
size: -
CDR3: CAIRPSSGTYNEQFF
DNA: TGTGCCATCAGGCCCTCTAGCGGAACCTACAATGAGCAGTTCTTC

J: TRBJ2-5
V: TRBV6-2/TRBV6-3
length: 13
D: -
size: -
CDR3: CASSYSIKVGQYF
DNA: TGTGCCAGCAGTTACTCGATCAAGGTGGGGCAGTACTTC

J: TRBJ2-7
V: TRBV12-3/TRBV12-4
length: 14
D: -
size: few
CDR3: CASSFMRRANEQYF
DNA: TGTGCCAGCAGTTTTATGCGGAGGGCAAACGAGCAGTACTTC

J: TRBJ2-1
V: TRBV27
length: 15
D: TRBD1
size: -
CDR3: CASSSRQGVYNEQFF
DNA: TGTGCCAGCAGTTCCCGACAGGGGGTCTACAATGAGCAGTTCTTC

J: TRBJ1-4
V: TRBV2
length: 14
D: -
size: few
CDR3: CASSERQSNEKLFF
DNA: TGTGCCAGCAGTGAGCGTCAGTCTAATGAAAAACTGTTTTTT

J: TRBJ2-5
V: TRBV10-3
length: 13
D: TRBD1
size: -
CDR3: CAISDSGGETQYF
DNA: TGTGCCATCAGTGATTCAGGGGGAGAGACCCAGTACTTC

J: TRBJ1-2
V: TRBV11-2
length: 19
D: -
size: -
CDR3: CASSSSMPLGVGTNYGYTF
DNA: TGTGCCAGCAGCTCCTCCATGCCCCTCGGCGTCGGAACTAACTATGGCTACACCTTC

J: TRBJ2-5
V: TRBV4-1
length: 14
D: -
size: -
CDR3: CVSSQAGRKETQYF
DNA: TGCGTCAGCAGCCAAGCCGGGCGAAAAGAGACCCAGTACTTC

J: TRBJ2-2
V: TRBV29-1
length: 15
D: TRBD1
size: -
CDR3: CSVEVDRGPTGELFF
DNA: TGCAGCGTTGAAGTCGATAGGGGGCCCACCGGGGAGCTGTTTTTT

J: TRBJ2-7
V: TRBV19
length: 16
D: -
size: once
CDR3: CASSMRGAGPYNEQYF
DNA: TGTGCCAGTAGTATGAGGGGGGCGGGCCCCTACAATGAGCAGTACTTC

J: TRBJ1-5
V: TRBV15
length: 14
D: -
size: -
CDR3: CATSRGDANQPQHF
DNA: TGTGCCACCAGCAGAGGAGACGCCAATCAGCCCCAGCATTTT

J: TRBJ2-3
V: TRBV6-5
length: 15
D: -
size: -
CDR3: CASGWGALSTDTQYF
DNA: TGTGCCAGCGGATGGGGGGCTCTGAGCACAGATACGCAGTATTTT

J: TRBJ2-2
V: TRBV20-1
length: 11
D: -
size: -
CDR3: CSIKKSGELFF
DNA: TGCAGTATCAAAAAGAGCGGGGAGCTGTTTTTT

J: TRBJ2-2
V: TRBV9
length: 14
D: -
size: -
CDR3: CASSIQANTGELFF
DNA: TGTGCCAGCAGCATTCAAGCGAACACCGGGGAGCTGTTTTTT

J: TRBJ1-2
V: TRBV6-5
length: 17
D: -
size: few
CDR3: CASSLLEAAAGNYGYTF
DNA: TGTGCCAGCAGTCTCCTCGAGGCGGCCGCGGGGAACTATGGCTACACCTTC